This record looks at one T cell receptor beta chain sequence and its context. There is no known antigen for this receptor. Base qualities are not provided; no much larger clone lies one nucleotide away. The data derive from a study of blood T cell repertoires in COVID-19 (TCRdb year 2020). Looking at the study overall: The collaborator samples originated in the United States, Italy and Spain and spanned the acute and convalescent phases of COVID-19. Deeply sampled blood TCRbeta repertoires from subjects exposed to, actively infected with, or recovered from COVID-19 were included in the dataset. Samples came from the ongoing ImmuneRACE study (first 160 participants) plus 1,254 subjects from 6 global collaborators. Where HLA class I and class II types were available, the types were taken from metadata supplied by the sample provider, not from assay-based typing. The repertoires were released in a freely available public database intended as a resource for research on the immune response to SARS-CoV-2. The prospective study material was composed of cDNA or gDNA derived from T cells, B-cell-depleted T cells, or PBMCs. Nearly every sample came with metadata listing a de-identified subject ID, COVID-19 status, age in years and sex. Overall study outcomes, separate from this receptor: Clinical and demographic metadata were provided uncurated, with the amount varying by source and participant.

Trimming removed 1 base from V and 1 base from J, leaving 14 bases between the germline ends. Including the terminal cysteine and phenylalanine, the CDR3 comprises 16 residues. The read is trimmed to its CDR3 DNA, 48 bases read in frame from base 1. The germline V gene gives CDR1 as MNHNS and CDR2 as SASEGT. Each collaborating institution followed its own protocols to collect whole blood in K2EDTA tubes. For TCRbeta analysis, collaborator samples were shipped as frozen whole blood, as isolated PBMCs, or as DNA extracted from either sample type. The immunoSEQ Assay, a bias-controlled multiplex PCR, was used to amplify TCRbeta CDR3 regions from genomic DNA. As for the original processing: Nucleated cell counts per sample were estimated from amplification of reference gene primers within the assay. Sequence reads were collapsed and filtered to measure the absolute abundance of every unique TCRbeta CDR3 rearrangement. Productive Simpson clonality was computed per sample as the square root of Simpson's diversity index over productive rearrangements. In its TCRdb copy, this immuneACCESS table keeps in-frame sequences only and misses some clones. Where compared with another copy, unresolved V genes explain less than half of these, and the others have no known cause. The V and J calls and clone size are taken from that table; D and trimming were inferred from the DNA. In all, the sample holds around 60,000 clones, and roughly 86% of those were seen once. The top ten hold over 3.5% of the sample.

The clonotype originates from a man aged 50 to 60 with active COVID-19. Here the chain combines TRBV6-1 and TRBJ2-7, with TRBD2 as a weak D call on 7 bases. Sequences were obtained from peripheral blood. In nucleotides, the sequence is TGTGCCAGCAGTGAAGAGGGGGGGTACCCTTCCTACGAGCAGTACTTC. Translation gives CASSEEGGYPSYEQYF.